One and the same sample provided the 6 T cell receptor beta chains below, sequenced in a study of T cells in women clearing cervical HPV infection. Sequencing was performed with immunoSEQ multiplex PCR; in TCRdb, only in-frame clones are kept and a portion is missing. The sample holds 20,000 to 25,000 clones. The sample comprised blood buffy coat. The source is a woman aged 18-69 years with a cervical HPV16 infection that either progressed to CIN3+ or cleared (not recorded which).

In regard to this clone: Read coverage stops 3 residues before the CDR3 terminus; the germline J gene supplies the remainder. The chain combines TRBV2 with TRBJ1-2; tentatively, D is TRBD1 (5 bases). Germline V lookup: CDR1 SNHLY, CDR2 FYNNEI. The V end was cut by 7 bases, the J end by 4 bases, with 13 bases between. This CDR3 contains 13 residues. CDR3 protein: CASNPEGAYGYTF. Incomplete CDR3 DNA: TGTGCCAGCAATCCAGAAGGGGCCTATGGC.

Remarks on this clone: Coverage ceases 3 residues before the CDR3 finishes, and the germline J gene fills in the end. This chain joins TRBV7-9 and TRBJ2-7; 9 nucleotides line up with TRBD2. Unmatched junction bases numbered 3, after V lost 5 bases and J lost 1 base. Germline loops: CDR1 SEHNR, CDR2 FQNEAQ (reference sequence). There are 14 residues in the CDR3. The CDR3 bases that were read are TGTGCCAGCAGCGCCAGCGGGAGGTCCTACGAG. Its protein is CASSASGRSYE. The complete CDR3 reads CASSASGRSYEQYF.

For this clone: The read ends 3 residues early relative to the CDR3; the germline J gene fills the gap. The chain carries TRBV20-1 and TRBJ2-5; TRBD2 agrees at 11 bases. This CDR3 is built from 15 residues. Germline-derived CDR1 and CDR2 are DFQATT and SNEGSKA (reference sequence). The ends lost 6 bases at V and 5 bases at J; junction bases unmatched: 11. CDR3 region: CSAPRLAGLSETQYF. The CDR3 bases that were read are TGCAGTGCCCCGAGACTAGCGGGGTTGAGCGAGACC.

Concerning this clone: Read coverage stops 3 residues before the CDR3 terminus; the germline J gene supplies the remainder. J is TRBJ2-3 and V is TRBV10-3, with D perhaps TRBD2 (5 bases). Germline V CDR1 and CDR2: ENHRY, SYGVKD. Trimming pared 4 bases from V and 6 bases from J, leaving 17 bases between. This CDR3 contains 15 residues. The chain's CDR3 is CAISARAPGSDTQYF. The sequenced part of the CDR3 DNA is TGTGCCATCAGTGCTCGAGCCCCGGGGAGCGATACG.

CDR3 residues: CASSLIAGSGNTIYF. The DNA read from the CDR3 is TGTGCCAGCAGCTTAATCGCAGGGTCTGGAAACACC. The V gene is TRBV7-2, the J gene TRBJ1-3; D perhaps matches TRBD1 (5 bases). The observed sequence ends 3 residues before the CDR3 terminus, with the missing tail filled in from the germline J gene. Per the germline V gene, CDR1 is SGHTA and CDR2 is FQGNSA. This CDR3 contains 15 residues. Trimming removed 2 bases from V and 1 base from J, with 9 bases in between.

Concerning this clone: The CDR3 is cut off 3 residues early in the read; its end comes from the germline J gene. The rearrangement joins TRBV20-1 to TRBJ2-7; no reliable D call. Per the germline V gene, CDR1 is DFQATT and CDR2 is SNEGSKA (reference sequence). The CDR3 covers 14 residues. With 3 bases removed from V and 2 bases from J, the gap between germline ends came to 14 bases. CDR3 DNA (partial): TGCAGTGCTAGCTCGACGGCGGTTACCTACGAG. It translates to CSASSTAVTYE. The whole CDR3 is CSASSTAVTYEQYF.